This is a list of T cell receptor beta chains from one sample in a study of blood T cell repertoires in COVID-19. The method was immunoSEQ multiplex PCR; TCRdb's version includes in-frame clones alone and lacks a portion of them. The table has 120,000 to 150,000 clones, around four fifths seen once. The source material was peripheral blood. All receptors come from a woman aged 40 to 50 with active or convalescent COVID-19. Each CDR3 is given with its conserved first and last residue. Each record gives: clone size, J gene, V gene, D gene, CDR3 DNA, CDR3 protein. The D gene is left open where the match is weak. Not all rows give a size; the values are once, few, many and, for expanded clones, a class.

-,TRBJ2-1,TRBV30,-,TGTGCCTGGAGTTCTGCGGGGTACAATGAGCAGTTCTTC,CAWSSAGYNEQFF
once,TRBJ1-4,TRBV29-1,-,TGCAGCGCAACGCAGGGATCGAGAGAAAAACTGTTTTTT,CSATQGSREKLFF
few,TRBJ2-5,TRBV6-6,TRBD2,TGCGCGATCGGACTAGCCGAAGAGACCCAGTACTTC,CAIGLAEETQYF
-,TRBJ1-2,TRBV29-1,TRBD1,TGCAGCGCGAGGACAGGGGGCCGCGGCTATGGCTACACCTTC,CSARTGGRGYGYTF
-,TRBJ2-5,TRBV24-1,TRBD1,TGTGCCACCAGTGACCGCCGGACAGGGGGCGCGGGGGAGACCCAGTACTTC,CATSDRRTGGAGETQYF
-,TRBJ1-2,TRBV19,-,TGTGCCAGTAGTAGCGGGGCTACGGGCTATGGCTACACCTTC,CASSSGATGYGYTF
-,TRBJ1-6,TRBV2,-,TGTGCCAGCGGCGTCGGAGGGGCAGGAGTTTCACCCCTCCACTTT,CASGVGGAGVSPLHF
-,TRBJ1-2,TRBV11-2,-,TGTGCCAGCAGCTTTACAGGGTTTGGCTACACCTTC,CASSFTGFGYTF
-,TRBJ2-4,TRBV18,TRBD2,TGTGCCAGCTCACCACCGTTTCCACTAGCGGGGGGGCCAGCCAAAAACATTCAGTACTTC,CASSPPFPLAGGPAKNIQYF
-,TRBJ1-4,TRBV27,-,TGTGCCAGCAGTACTAGGACGTCAACTAATGAAAAACTGTTTTTT,CASSTRTSTNEKLFF
-,TRBJ2-7,TRBV18,-,TGTGCCAGCTCACCGGCAGGGCCCTACGAGCAGTACTTC,CASSPAGPYEQYF
-,TRBJ2-1,TRBV4-3,-,TGCGCCAGCAGCCAAGAGGTCCGGTGGGGCGGTCGGGCGGACCCCTACAATGAGCAGTTCTTC,CASSQEVRWGGRADPYNEQFF
-,TRBJ2-3,TRBV25-1,-,TGTGCCAGCAGTGAATTAGGCGGTGCCCTCAATACGCAGTATTTT,CASSELGGALNTQYF
-,TRBJ2-3,TRBV5-6,-,TGTGCCAGCAGCTTTGGCCCGAATACGCAGTATTTT,CASSFGPNTQYF
-,TRBJ1-1,TRBV29-1,-,TGCAGCGCCCAAACCGGGGGCACTGAAGCTTTCTTT,CSAQTGGTEAFF
-,TRBJ2-7,TRBV9,-,TGTGCCAGCAGCGTTCGGGGGATTGGGCTCTACGAGCAGTACTTC,CASSVRGIGLYEQYF
-,TRBJ2-7,TRBV28,TRBD2,TGTGCCAGCACCTTGAGGCGGGGGGGGAGATACGAGCAGTACTTC,CASTLRRGGRYEQYF
-,TRBJ2-3,TRBV15,TRBD2,TGTGCCACCAGCATAAGGACTAGCGGGGGCCCCACAGATACGCAGTATTTT,CATSIRTSGGPTDTQYF
-,TRBJ2-3,TRBV7-2,-,TGTGCCAGCACCCGACTTGATACGCAGTATTTT,CASTRLDTQYF
-,TRBJ1-6,TRBV30,-,TGTGCCTGGAGTGACGGGAGCCGCGGACGTTCACCCCTCCACTTT,CAWSDGSRGRSPLHF
-,TRBJ1-5,TRBV28,-,TGTGCCAGCGGGAGGGGCTCGACCATACCCCAGCATTTT,CASGRGSTIPQHF
-,TRBJ1-1,TRBV12-3/TRBV12-4,-,TGTGCCAGCAGTCCAACAATGAACACTGAAGCTTTCTTT,CASSPTMNTEAFF
-,TRBJ1-5,TRBV19,-,TGTGCCAGTAGTATAGATCGGGATCAGCCCCAGCATTTT,CASSIDRDQPQHF
-,TRBJ1-2,TRBV3-1/TRBV3-2,-,TGTGCCAGCACCATTGAACCGGGATCCTTCTATGGCTACACCTTC,CASTIEPGSFYGYTF
-,TRBJ2-5,TRBV18,-,TGTGCCAGCTCACCACTTAGAAACCAAGAGACCCAGTACTTC,CASSPLRNQETQYF
few,TRBJ1-2,TRBV7-2,TRBD1,TGTGCCAGCAGGGGGACAGGGGTTTACTATGGCTACACCTTC,CASRGTGVYYGYTF
-,TRBJ2-5,TRBV24-1,-,TGTGCCACCAGTGATAACCCTAGTGGGACCCAGTACTTC,CATSDNPSGTQYF
-,TRBJ1-2,TRBV7-2,TRBD1,TGTGCCAGCAGCTTAGGCGACAGGGGAAACTATGGCTACACCTTC,CASSLGDRGNYGYTF
once,TRBJ1-2,TRBV10-2,-,TGCGCCAGCAGTGAGGCGGCCCACTATGGCTACACCTTC,CASSEAAHYGYTF
-,TRBJ1-3,TRBV28,-,TGTGCCAGCACCACCGAGGTTCTGAGCTCTGGAAACACCATATATTTT,CASTTEVLSSGNTIYF
once,TRBJ2-6,TRBV27,TRBD1,TGTGCCAGCAGTTTATATCCTCCGGGACAGGTCCGCTCTGGGGCCAACGTCCTGACTTTC,CASSLYPPGQVRSGANVLTF
-,TRBJ2-1,TRBV7-2,-,TGTGCCAGCAGCTACAGACAGGTCTCCTACAATGAGCAGTTCTTC,CASSYRQVSYNEQFF
-,TRBJ1-5,TRBV9,TRBD1,TGTGCCAGCAGCGTAGCCGGGACAGGGCAAAACTTAAGCAATCAGCCCCAGCATTTT,CASSVAGTGQNLSNQPQHF
-,TRBJ2-3,TRBV3-1/TRBV3-2,TRBD2,TGTGCCAGCAGCCAAGAAGTAGCGGGAGGGCCGAGGGATACGCAGTATTTT,CASSQEVAGGPRDTQYF
-,TRBJ2-2,TRBV11-2,TRBD1,TGTGCCAGCAGCTTCATAGTGGGGGGACAGGGGACGATCACCGGGGAGCTGTTTTTT,CASSFIVGGQGTITGELFF
few,TRBJ2-3,TRBV28,-,TGTGCCAGCAGCCCTTGGACGGGAGACGCGAGGGGCACAGATACGCAGTATTTT,CASSPWTGDARGTDTQYF
-,TRBJ1-4,TRBV7-6,-,TGTGCCAGCAGCGCCTCGGGGATACTAAGAGAAAAACTGTTTTTT,CASSASGILREKLFF
-,TRBJ2-1,TRBV27,-,TGTGCCAGCAGGGGGGGTCACTACAATGAGCAGTTCTTC,CASRGGHYNEQFF
-,TRBJ1-2,TRBV10-3,TRBD1,TGTGCCATCAGTGAGAAGGGGGCAGTGGGCGGCTACACCTTC,CAISEKGAVGGYTF
-,TRBJ2-7,TRBV19,-,TGTGCCAGTAGTCCATACTCTACACTCCGGACAGCCGTCTACGAGCAGTACTTC,CASSPYSTLRTAVYEQYF
few,TRBJ2-3,TRBV28,-,TGTGCCAGCAGGGCTGCAGGGTCCACAGATACGCAGTATTTT,CASRAAGSTDTQYF
-,TRBJ2-1,TRBV12-3/TRBV12-4,-,TGTGCCAGCAGCCTATCCTACAATGAGCAGTTCTTC,CASSLSYNEQFF
once,TRBJ1-6,TRBV28,TRBD1,TGTGCCAGCAGTGGGCGGGACAGGCTCAATTCACCCCTCCACTTT,CASSGRDRLNSPLHF
-,TRBJ2-7,TRBV5-6,-,TGTGCCAGCAGCTTGGGCAGGGGTTTGGAGCAGTACTTC,CASSLGRGLEQYF
-,TRBJ1-5,TRBV24-1,-,TGTGCCACCAGTCCGTCACAGGGCGACAATCAGCCCCAGCATTTT,CATSPSQGDNQPQHF
-,TRBJ2-3,TRBV6-2/TRBV6-3,-,TGTGCCAGCAGTTACGGGACACTCAGCACAGATACGCAGTATTTT,CASSYGTLSTDTQYF
-,TRBJ1-2,TRBV18,-,TGTGCCAGCTCACCAGACAGGAACTATGGCTACACCTTC,CASSPDRNYGYTF
-,TRBJ1-2,TRBV6-1,TRBD1,TGTGCCAGCAGTGATAGAGGGACAGAGAACTATGGCTACACCTTC,CASSDRGTENYGYTF
-,TRBJ2-7,TRBV27,-,TGTGCCAGCAGTTTTTCAGGGGCAACCCCGGCCTACGAGCAGTACTTC,CASSFSGATPAYEQYF
-,TRBJ1-6,TRBV7-2,-,TGTGCCAGCAGCCCTAGGGGGACCGGCAATTCACCCCTCCACTTT,CASSPRGTGNSPLHF
once,TRBJ1-6,TRBV15,-,TGTGCCACCAGCAGAGAGGGGACATACAATTCACCCCTCCACTTT,CATSREGTYNSPLHF
-,TRBJ2-7,TRBV18,-,TGTGCCAGCTCAGCCTCGGTTGAGAGCTCCTACGAGCAGTACTTC,CASSASVESSYEQYF
-,TRBJ1-1,TRBV6-5,-,TGTGCCAGCAGTTACGGGGGGAGGAACACTGAAGCTTTCTTT,CASSYGGRNTEAFF
-,TRBJ2-3,TRBV5-4,TRBD2,TGTGCCATCGCCACTAGCGGGACCCCTCGGTATACGCAGTATTTT,CAIATSGTPRYTQYF
-,TRBJ1-1,TRBV6-1,TRBD1,TGTGCCAGCAGTGAACCAGGACAGGTTATGAACACTGAAGCTTTCTTT,CASSEPGQVMNTEAFF